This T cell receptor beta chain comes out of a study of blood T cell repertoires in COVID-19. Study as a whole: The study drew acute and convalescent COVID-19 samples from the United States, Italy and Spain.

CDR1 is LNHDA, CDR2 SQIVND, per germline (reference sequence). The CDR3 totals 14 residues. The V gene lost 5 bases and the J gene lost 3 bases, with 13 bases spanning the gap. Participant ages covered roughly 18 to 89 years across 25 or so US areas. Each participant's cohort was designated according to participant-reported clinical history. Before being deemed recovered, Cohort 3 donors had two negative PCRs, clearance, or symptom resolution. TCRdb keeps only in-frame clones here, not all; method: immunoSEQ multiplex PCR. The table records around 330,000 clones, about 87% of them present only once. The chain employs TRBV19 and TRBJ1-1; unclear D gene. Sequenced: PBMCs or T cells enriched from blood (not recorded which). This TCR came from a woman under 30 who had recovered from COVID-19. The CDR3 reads CASSPGVRDTEAFF. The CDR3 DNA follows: TGTGCCAGTAGTCCGGGCGTGAGGGACACTGAAGCTTTCTTT.